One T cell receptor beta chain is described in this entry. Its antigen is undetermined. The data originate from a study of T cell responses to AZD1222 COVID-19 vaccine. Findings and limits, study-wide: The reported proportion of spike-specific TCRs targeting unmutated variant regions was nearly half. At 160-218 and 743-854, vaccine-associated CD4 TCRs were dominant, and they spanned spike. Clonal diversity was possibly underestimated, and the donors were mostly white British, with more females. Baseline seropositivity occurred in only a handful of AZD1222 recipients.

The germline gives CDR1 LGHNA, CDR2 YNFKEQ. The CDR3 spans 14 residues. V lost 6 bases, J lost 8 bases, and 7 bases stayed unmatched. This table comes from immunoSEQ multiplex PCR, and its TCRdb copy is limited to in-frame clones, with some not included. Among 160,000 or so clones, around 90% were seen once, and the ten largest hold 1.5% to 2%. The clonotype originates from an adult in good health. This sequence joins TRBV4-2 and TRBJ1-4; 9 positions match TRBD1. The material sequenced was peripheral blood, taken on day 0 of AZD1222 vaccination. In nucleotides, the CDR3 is TGTGCCAGCAGACCTCTAACAGGGGGCGAAAAACTGTTTTTT. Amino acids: CASRPLTGGEKLFF.